The present T cell receptor (beta chain) was sequenced within a study of cytomegalovirus exposure and HLA in healthy donors. Study context: An early release of data contained about 85 million unique TCRs, which came from HLA-typed donors.

As concerns this clone: The antigen is unknown.

The study, taken as a whole, reports: Immune exposure information available was restricted to CMV serostatus. For most TCR beta V segments, an earlier analysis put the productive rate at about 87% or about 30% of the time. According to a later analysis, most TCR beta chains associated with CMV appeared HLA-restricted.

The PCR employed 60 Vbeta primers together with 13 Jbeta primers. Repertoires were generated with immunoSEQ multiplex PCR, while TCRdb's copy carries only in-frame clones and drops some. The data hold over 95,000 clones, with about 68% observed a single time. The sample comprised PBMCs. The receptor comes from a woman aged 40 to 50 in good health and CMV-seropositive.

CDR3 loop: CASSSSGGYQPQHF. The CDR3, as DNA: TGTGCCAGCAGCTCCTCAGGGGGATATCAGCCCCAGCATTTT. The rearrangement joins TRBV5-6 to TRBJ1-5; TRBD1 aligns across 7 bases. The CDR3 spans 14 residues. Germline CDR1 and CDR2: SGHDT and YYEEEE. V lost 3 bases and J lost 5; bases outside the gene matches: 5.